Here is one TCR beta chain with its context. Its antigen is still unknown. This specimen belongs to a study of T cells in Graves' hyperthyroidism and ophthalmopathy. Turning to the study itself: Before treatment of any kind, peripheral blood was taken at initial diagnosis.

Study findings and constraints: From stable hyperthyroidism, ophthalmopathy was set apart by a 13 V-J model.

PBMCs were derived from roughly 10 ml fresh peripheral blood. TCR beta CDR3 region amplification was performed from RNA transcripts. A first-round RT-PCR of the TCR CDR3 used the HTBI primer set. Each CDR3 protein gets one entry after TCRdb re-called the multiplex PCR reads with MiXCR. Of hundreds of thousands of distinct CDR3 sequences listed, approximately 14% are singletons. V was clipped by 4 bases and J by 2 bases; unmatched bases: 8. The CDR3 length is 16 residues. Germline CDR1 reads SGHRS; CDR2 reads YFSETQ. The sequencing sample was made of blood. This receptor was obtained from a young woman with Graves' hyperthyroidism. V gene TRBV5-1 combines with J gene TRBJ1-4; 7 nucleotides align to TRBD1. CDR3 nucleotide sequence: TGCGCCAGCAGCCGGGACAGCCTCCTGACTAATGAAAAACTGTTTTTT. Its protein product is CASSRDSLLTNEKLFF.